These 11 T cell receptor beta chains share one sample of origin, sequenced in a study of kidney transplant recipient with SARS-CoV-2 infection. TCRdb analysed the reads with MiXCR anew, one entry per CDR3 protein. This table has 200,000 to 300,000 distinct CDR3 sequences, 25% to 35% appearing once. The sequencing used a blood sample, collected at baseline and on roughly day 110 from a kidney transplant recipient. The source of these receptors is a male patient aged 25-45 years who had COVID-19 and was a kidney transplant recipient. Some T cells may trace back to the graft donor.

In the case of this clonotype: This could be a read error, since a much larger clone is one nucleotide away. The chain uses TRBV5-6 and TRBJ2-7; D unresolved. This CDR3 has 15 amino acids. CDR1 SGHDT and CDR2 YYEEEE come from the germline V gene. The CDR3: CASSFRAQRYYEQHF. CDR3 DNA sequence: TGTGCCAGCAGCTTCCGGGCCCAAAGGTACTACGAGCAGCACTTC.

In the case of this clonotype: This sequence may be a read error, since a much larger clone differs from it by one base. This chain links TRBV6-6 with TRBJ1-2; no reliable D call. This CDR3 is 15 amino acids long. The V and J ends lost 7 bases and 5 bases respectively, with 20 bases between them. The V gene's germline CDR1 is MNHNY and CDR2 SVGAGI (reference sequence). CDR3 nucleotides: TGTGCCAGCAATTCTGCGCAAGGGAACCTTTATGGCTACACCTTC. Translating gives CASNSAQGNLYGYTF.

This clonotype was seen repeatedly, ten times or more. The chain employs TRBV15 and TRBJ1-2; D remains unclear. The CDR3 length is 17 residues. Trimming pared 5 bases from V and 4 bases from J, leaving 23 bases between. CDR1 is LNHNV and CDR2 is YYDKDF in the germline V gene (reference sequence). As DNA, the CDR3 is TGTGCCACCAGCGAGCGTATAAGGTGTGGAAAGACCTATGGCTACACCTTC. Its translation: CATSERIRCGKTYGYTF.

Regarding this clonotype: A much larger clone lies one base from this, so it may be a read error. V is TRBV19 and J is TRBJ1-2, with unresolved D. Trimming removed 4 bases at V and 4 bases at J, with 22 bases between. The germline CDR1 and CDR2 sequences are LNHDA and SQIVND (reference sequence). This CDR3 contains 17 residues. The chain's CDR3 is CASSTKTTNRRTYGYTF. In nucleotides, the CDR3 is TGTGCCAGTAGTACCAAGACGACAAATCGAAGGACCTATGGCTACACCTTC. The complete variable domain, with remaining parts taken from reference TRBV19 and TRBJ1-2, reads DGGITQSPKYLFRKEGQNVTLSCEQNLNHDAMYWYRQDPGQGLRLIYYSQIVNDFQKGDIAEGYSVSREKKESFPLTVTSAQKNPTAFYLCASSTKTTNRRTYGYTFGSGTRLTVV.

A word on this clonotype: Possible read error: a much larger clone is one base away. The chain uses TRBV6-5 and TRBJ1-1, with 7 nucleotides matching TRBD1. The junction had 16 bases not matched to a gene; V was cut back by 5 bases and J by 4 bases. The CDR3 runs to 17 residues. Germline V gives CDR1 MNHEY, CDR2 SVGAGI. In nucleotides, the CDR3 is TGTGCCAGCAGTCCCATTTTTAATTTACAGGGGAGCACTGAAGCTTTCTTT. This codes for CASSPIFNLQGSTEAFF.

This clonotype has ten or more counts. This chain uses TRBV5-1 with TRBJ1-4, with D perhaps matching TRBD1 (5 bases). This CDR3 spans 16 amino acids. Germline CDR1 reads SGHRS; CDR2 reads YFSETQ. Trimming removed 2 bases at V and 8 bases at J, with 19 bases between. The CDR3 nucleotides read TGCGCCAGCAGCTTAGACGCCGGGACCCAGGAGGAAAAACTGTTTTTT. Its protein product is CASSLDAGTQEEKLFF.

Many counts were recorded for this clonotype. This rearrangement joins TRBV6-5 to TRBJ1-2; D remains unclear. Germline CDR1 and CDR2: MNHEY and SVGAGI. Between the trimmed V and J ends, which lost 5 bases and 4 bases, there was a span of 14 bases. This CDR3 comprises 14 residues. DNA for the CDR3: TGTGCCAGCAGTCCAACCGTGGAGGGCTATGGCTACACCTTC. Its translation: CASSPTVEGYGYTF.

This clonotype was counted many times. V is TRBV11-2 and J is TRBJ1-2; no clear D. This CDR3 contains 17 residues. Germline V gene lookup returns CDR1 SGHAT and CDR2 FQNNGV. Trimming removed 5 bases at V and 4 bases at J, with 23 bases between. In nucleotides, the CDR3 is TGTGCCAGCAGCATTGGTCAAACAAGCAGAAAGACCTATGGCTACACCTTC. Translated: CASSIGQTSRKTYGYTF.

This clonotype was counted ten times or more. This chain links TRBV11-1 with TRBJ2-1, with 12 bases matching TRBD2. With 1 base clipped from V and 7 bases from J, the junction kept 8 bases outside the gene matches. The CDR3 extends over 17 amino acids. Germline-derived CDR1 and CDR2 are SGHAT and FQDESV (reference sequence). The CDR3 sequence is CASSLGASGRAMNEQFF. DNA for the CDR3: TGTGCCAGCAGCTTAGGGGCTAGCGGGAGGGCCATGAATGAGCAGTTCTTC.

About this clonotype: A read error may be the cause here, since a much bigger clone is one base away. The chain uses TRBV10-3 and TRBJ2-5, with D unresolved. TRBJ2-7 explains the end of the DNA better; the J call may be wrong. CDR3 size: 12 residues. Germline V gene lookup returns CDR1 ENHRY and CDR2 SYGVKD. CDR3 DNA sequence: TGTGCCATCAGTGAGGTTTCCTGCGAGCAGTACTTC. Translating it yields CAISEVSCEQYF.

The chain employs TRBV18 and TRBJ2-5; 8 bases line up with TRBD2. Looked up from germline, CDR1 is KGHSH and CDR2 is LQKENI. This CDR3 is built from 17 residues. The ends lost 3 bases at V and 5 bases at J; junction bases unmatched: 14. This CDR3 is CASSPTRGGLATETQYF. Written as DNA, the CDR3 is TGTGCCAGCTCACCTACCAGGGGTGGACTAGCAACGGAGACCCAGTACTTC. The full variable domain, in which reference TRBV18 and TRBJ2-5 provide the parts outside the CDR3, is NAGVMQNPRHLVRRRGQEARLRCSPMKGHSHVYWYRQLPEEGLKFMVYLQKENIIDESGMPKERFSAEFPKEGPSILRIQQVVRGDSAAYFCASSPTRGGLATETQYFGPGTRLLVL.